This T cell receptor beta chain originates from a study of cytomegalovirus exposure and HLA in healthy donors. Study-level information: In an early release, HLA-typed donors contributed some 88 million unique TCR sequences. Study results and limitations: Later on, an analysis tied 15,000 to 20,000 TCR beta sequences to HLA alleles at 0.05 false discovery rate. The authors later found HLA-associated TCR beta chains more clonally expanded than equally common others.

Germline lookup yields CDR1 MGHDK and CDR2 SYGVNS. The J segment lost 10 bases and the V segment lost 2 bases, leaving 7 bases of the junction unmatched. This CDR3 comprises 15 residues. Concerning this clone itself: No antigen is known for it.

In the PCR, 60 Vbeta and 13 Jbeta primers were used. Generated by immunoSEQ multiplex PCR, the TCRdb table keeps only in-frame clones and is missing some. The data show 140,000 to 150,000 clones, over 60% seen once. This chain connects TRBV25-1 to TRBJ1-6, with TRBD1 matching over 8 bases. The receptor's source is a man aged 35 to 55 in good health and CMV-seropositive. The sample comprised PBMCs. CDR3 DNA: TGTGCCAGCAGTGAAGAGGACAGGGTTGGGTCACCCCTCCACTTT. Translated, it gives CASSEEDRVGSPLHF.